This TCR beta chain was recovered during a study of blood T cells in healthy people across ages. The second PCR ran roughly 6 to 11 cycles with a sample-barcoded 5' primer and J-beta primers. Every sample produced at least 2.5 million CDR3-containing paired-end reads. From the 5' RACE reads, TCRdb called clonotypes with MiXCR, one entry per CDR3 protein. Of over 1,200,000 distinct CDR3 sequences listed, around 59% were seen once; the top ten hold roughly 7%. In germline, CDR1 is SNHLY, CDR2 FYNNEI. This CDR3 is built from 18 residues. J gave up 7 bases and V 8 bases, and 22 bases lay outside the gene matches. This clonotype was seen a few times. Ten milliliters of peripheral blood were drawn from each donor. No fewer than 6 million PBMCs went into each sample. With each sample, at least 5 micrograms of total RNA were extracted.

The TCR was taken from a man younger than 35 in good health. J is TRBJ1-2 and V is TRBV2; 10 bases fit TRBD1. The sequencing sample was made of blood. DNA of the CDR3: TGTGCCAGCCTTACTCCCACGCTAACGGACAGGGGGACGCTTGGCTACACCTTC. Encoded protein: CASLTPTLTDRGTLGYTF.